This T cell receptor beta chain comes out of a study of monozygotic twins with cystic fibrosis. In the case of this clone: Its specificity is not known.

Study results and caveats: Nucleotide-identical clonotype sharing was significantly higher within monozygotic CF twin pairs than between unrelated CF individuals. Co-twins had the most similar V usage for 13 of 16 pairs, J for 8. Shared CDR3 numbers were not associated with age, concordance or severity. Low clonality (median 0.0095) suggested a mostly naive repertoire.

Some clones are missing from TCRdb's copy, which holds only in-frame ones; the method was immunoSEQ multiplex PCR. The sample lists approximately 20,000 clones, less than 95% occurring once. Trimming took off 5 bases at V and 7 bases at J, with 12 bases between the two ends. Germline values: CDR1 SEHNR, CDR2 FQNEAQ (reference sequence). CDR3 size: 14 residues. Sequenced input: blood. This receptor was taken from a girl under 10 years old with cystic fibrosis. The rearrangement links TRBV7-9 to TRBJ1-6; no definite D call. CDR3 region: CASSPDADNSPLHF. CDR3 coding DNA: TGTGCCAGCAGCCCGGACGCAGACAATTCACCCCTCCACTTT.